The entry that follows covers one T cell receptor (beta chain) sequence. This CDR3 is built from 16 residues. The record originates from a study of Ad26.COV2.S vaccination and SARS-CoV-2 variants. Documented treatment: some 20 received Ad26.COV2.S at low or high dose, single or two shots; about 5 received placebo; per-sample allocation not given. The study sampled participants on day 63 after the first vaccine or placebo injection. The data were produced by immunoSEQ multiplex PCR, yet TCRdb's version contains in-frame clones alone and is incomplete. The sample consists of some 250,000 clones, around 87% of them appearing once.

The rearrangement joins TRBV21-1 to TRBJ2-7. TRBV21-1 is a pseudogene locus. This clonotype was sampled from a person aged 18-60 years who received the Ad26.COV2.S COVID-19 vaccine or a placebo. Material: peripheral blood, obtained in a trial of Ad26.COV2.S vaccine versus placebo. Written as DNA, the CDR3 is TGTGCCAGCAGCCCCACCTCGGGCAGGTTCGTCCACGAGCAGTACTTC. This codes for CASSPTSGRFVHEQYF.